The sequence of this TCR beta chain was determined in a study of cytomegalovirus exposure and HLA in healthy donors. Deletions cut 10 bases from V and 8 bases from J, with 23 bases between. The CDR3 runs to 14 residues. Germline V gene sequence: CDR1 MNHNY, CDR2 SVGAGI (reference sequence). This clone came up a few times. It was with 60 Vbeta and 13 Jbeta primers that the PCR ran. Repertoires were generated with immunoSEQ multiplex PCR, while TCRdb's copy carries only in-frame clones and drops some. The data show more than 140,000 clones, about 79% seen once. V usage is TRBV6-6 and J usage is TRBJ1-2, with D tentatively TRBD1 (6 bases). The sequence was collected from a male donor in good health and CMV-seronegative. Sequencing was done on a sample of PBMCs. The CDR3 loop reads CANSYSGEGQGYTF. DNA for the CDR3: TGTGCCAATAGTTACAGCGGGGAAGGACAGGGCTACACCTTC.